This T cell receptor beta chain is from a study of T cell responses to AZD1222 COVID-19 vaccine. Study-level points and caveats: It was only after the peak T cell response that any repertoires were sampled. Spike as a whole was targeted by vaccine-associated CD4 TCRs, dominant at 160-218 and 743-854. Baseline serology detected seropositivity in only a handful of AZD1222 recipients. Donors were largely white British and mainly female; clonal diversity was possibly underestimated.

Notes on this clone: Its matching antigen is unknown.

In germline, CDR1 is MNHNS, CDR2 SASEGT. This CDR3 is 14 amino acids long. Trimming shortened V by 3 bases and J by 7 bases, and 10 bases separated the two germline ends. This table comes from immunoSEQ multiplex PCR, and its TCRdb copy is limited to in-frame clones, with some not included. This sample carries about 120,000 clones, around 87% of them seen once, and the ten largest clones take about 10%. The chain uses TRBV6-1 and TRBJ1-6; no definite D call. The sequence came from an adult in good health. The sequencing used peripheral blood, collected on day 0 of AZD1222 vaccination. This CDR3 reads CASSDRPPNSPLHF. For the CDR3, the DNA is TGTGCCAGCAGTGACAGACCACCCAATTCACCCCTCCACTTT.